This TCR beta chain was identified in a study of cytomegalovirus exposure and HLA in healthy donors. Study background: About 77 million unique TCRs from HLA-typed donors made up an early data release. Overall study findings and caveats: Earlier findings revealed that most TCR beta V segments proved productive either about 87% or about 30% of the time. It was approximately 150 TCR beta chains that were listed as cytomegalovirus-associated. The study had only CMV serostatus as immune exposure information.

This clone was seen more than once but under ten times. The antigen remains unidentified. It was with 60 Vbeta and 13 Jbeta primers that the PCR ran. The assay was immunoSEQ multiplex PCR, and TCRdb's table has in-frame clones only and misses some. The sample includes around 70,000 clones, 70% to 85% of them seen just once. Trimming removed 2 bases from V and 6 bases from J; junction bases left unmatched: 11. The CDR3 is made up of 16 amino acids. Germline V gene lookup returns CDR1 SGHDT and CDR2 YYEEEE. Sequences were obtained from PBMCs. The sequence derives from a girl aged 5 to 17 in good health and CMV-seropositive. The rearrangement uses TRBV5-6 and TRBJ1-5; 7 positions agree with TRBD1. CDR3 sequence: CASSFSTGRMGQPQHF. CDR3 sequence (DNA): TGTGCCAGCAGCTTCTCGACAGGGAGGATGGGTCAGCCCCAGCATTTT.